The 15 T cell receptor beta chains reported below all come from one sample, sequenced in a study of blood T cell repertoires in COVID-19. Sequenced by immunoSEQ multiplex PCR; TCRdb stores in-frame clones only, minus some. Among about 140,000 clones listed, 75% to 85% were seen once. The sequenced sample was peripheral blood. These receptors were taken from a man in his sixties with active or convalescent COVID-19.

This clone was found once. V and J are TRBV7-2 and TRBJ1-1, with 7 bases fitting TRBD1. V was clipped by 5 bases and J by 3 bases; unmatched bases: 3. The CDR3 has 13 amino acids. Germline V lookup: CDR1 SGHTA, CDR2 FQGNSA. The CDR3 sequence: CASSATGYTEAFF. In DNA, the CDR3 is TGTGCCAGCAGCGCGACAGGGTACACTGAAGCTTTCTTT. The whole variable domain, filled in from reference TRBV7-2 and TRBJ1-1, reads GAGVSQSPSNKVTEKGKDVELRCDPISGHTALYWYRQSLGQGLEFLIYFQGNSAPDKSGLPSDRFSAERTGGSVSTLTIQRTQQEDSAVYLCASSATGYTEAFFGQGTRLTVV.

This clone has just one count. V gene TRBV19 combines with J gene TRBJ1-6; TRBD1 might be the D (5 bases). The germline V gene encodes CDR1 LNHDA and CDR2 SQIVND (reference sequence). Trimming pared 11 bases from V and 4 bases from J, leaving 24 bases between. The CDR3 sequence is 17 residues long. The DNA for the CDR3 is TGTGCCGGCGCGGGGGAGCTTTTTGAGGCTTATAATTCACCCCTCCACTTT. Translation: CAGAGELFEAYNSPLHF.

V gene TRBV30 combines with J gene TRBJ1-3; D uncertain. Trimming took 0 bases from V and 0 from J, leaving 12 bases between them. CDR3 length equals 16 residues. Germline V CDR1 and CDR2: GTSNPN, SVGIG (reference sequence). The CDR3 spells CAWSVGSVLSGNTIYF. The CDR3 nucleotides read TGTGCCTGGAGTGTAGGGAGCGTCCTCTCTGGAAACACCATATATTTT. Full variable domain (outside the CDR3, taken from reference TRBV30 and TRBJ1-3): SQTIHQWPATLVQPVGSPLSLECTVEGTSNPNLYWYRQAAGRGLQLLFYSVGIGQISSEVPQNLSASRPQDRQFILSSKKLLLSDSGFYLCAWSVGSVLSGNTIYFGEGSWLTVV.

V is TRBV11-3 and J is TRBJ1-2, with 9 nucleotides matching TRBD1. V gave up 1 base and J gave up 2 bases; unmatched junction bases: 8. Germline V gene data show CDR1 as SGHNT and CDR2 as YENEEA. The CDR3 loop spans 17 amino acids. CDR3 coding DNA: TGTGCCAGCAGCTTAGCAACTTGGGACAGGGAGAACTATGGCTACACCTTC. It translates to CASSLATWDRENYGYTF.

This clone was recorded once. The CDR3 is CASSPLPGGKGLYSNQPQHF. The CDR3 bases are TGTGCCAGCAGCCCTCTCCCAGGGGGGAAAGGCCTATATAGCAATCAGCCCCAGCATTTT. V gene TRBV7-8 combines with J gene TRBJ1-5, with 7 bases lining up with TRBD1. The CDR3 has 20 amino acids. The germline V gene has CDR1 SGHVS and CDR2 FQNEAQ. Unmatched junction bases numbered 19, after V lost 5 bases and J lost 0 bases. The variable domain in full, with the rest retrieved from reference TRBV7-8 and TRBJ1-5, is GAGVSQSPRYKVAKRGQDVALRCDPISGHVSLFWYQQALGQGPEFLTYFQNEAQLDKSGLPSDRFFAERPEGSVSTLKIQRTQQEDSAVYLCASSPLPGGKGLYSNQPQHFGDGTRLSIL.

The chain has TRBV6-2 or TRBV6-3 and TRBJ2-5; 9 bases match TRBD2. In germline, CDR1 is MNHEY, CDR2 SVGEGT. This CDR3 has 15 residues. J was trimmed by 5 bases and V by 0 bases; bases with no gene match: 4. CDR3 sequence reads: CASSYSAGGPETQYF. CDR3 in DNA: TGTGCCAGCAGTTACTCCGCGGGGGGGCCTGAGACCCAGTACTTC.

CDR3 DNA sequence: TGTGCCTGGAGTGGTAGCGGGAGGGCCAGGCAAAACATTCAGTACTTC. It encodes CAWSGSGRARQNIQYF. This rearrangement joins TRBV30 to TRBJ2-4, with 11 nucleotides matching TRBD2. The germline V gene encodes CDR1 GTSNPN and CDR2 SVGIG (reference sequence). This CDR3 has 16 amino acids. Germline trimming cut 1 base from V and 5 bases from J; bases unmatched to any gene: 7.

A remark on this clone: A junction boundary mismatches the germline segment, possibly from a read error. This chain connects TRBV14 to TRBJ2-1; no definite D call. This CDR3 has 14 residues. Per germline, CDR1 SGHDN and CDR2 FVKESK. The CDR3 nucleotides are TGTGCCAGCAGCCAAGTAGTTTCCTCCAATGAGCAGTTCTTC. Its translation is CASSQVVSSNEQFF.

V usage is TRBV18 and J usage is TRBJ1-4; D not resolved. V was trimmed by 3 bases and J by 7 bases, leaving 15 bases between them. This CDR3 region has 15 residues. Per germline, CDR1 KGHSH and CDR2 LQKENI. The CDR3 spells CASSPSNRGGEKLFF. The DNA for the CDR3 is TGTGCCAGCTCACCTTCCAACCGGGGTGGTGAAAAACTGTTTTTT.

This sequence joins TRBV19 and TRBJ1-3, with D possibly matching TRBD1 (5 bases). The ends were cut back, 3 bases at V and 0 bases at J, with 9 bases in the middle. In germline, CDR1 is LNHDA, CDR2 SQIVND (reference sequence). CDR3 size: 15 residues. This CDR3 reads CASSIGGTSGNTIYF. The CDR3 nucleotides read TGTGCCAGTAGTATCGGGGGTACCTCTGGAAACACCATATATTTT.

The V and J genes are TRBV7-8 and TRBJ1-5; D ambiguous. This CDR3 is built from 14 residues. The germline gives CDR1 SGHVS, CDR2 FQNEAQ. Trimming left V 5 bases short and J 2 bases short, with 10 bases between. CDR3 in amino acids: CASSPEGGNQPQHF. The CDR3 nucleotides read TGTGCCAGCAGCCCCGAGGGAGGCAATCAGCCCCAGCATTTT.

The count of this clone is one. The chain couples TRBV4-1 to TRBJ2-7; TRBD2 aligns across 8 bases. The CDR3 runs to 19 residues. Germline V CDR1 and CDR2: MGHRA, YSYEKL. V lost 2 bases and J lost 8; bases outside the gene matches: 23. The CDR3 DNA follows: TGCGCCAGCAGCCAATTCTCGGGGCCGACATCGAGCGGGGGCCGCAAGCAGTACGTC. Its translation: CASSQFSGPTSSGGRKQYV.

The chain is built from TRBV30 and TRBJ1-1; no clear D. Per germline, CDR1 GTSNPN and CDR2 SVGIG (reference sequence). Between the trimmed V and J ends, which lost 1 base and 1 base, there was a span of 10 bases. The CDR3 length is 14 residues. The CDR3 here is CAWSASRRNTEAFF. The CDR3, as DNA: TGTGCCTGGAGTGCGTCCAGGCGGAACACTGAAGCTTTCTTT.

The chain couples TRBV24-1 to TRBJ2-2; D is possibly TRBD1 (5 bases). Per the germline V gene, CDR1 is KGHDR and CDR2 is SFDVKD. V was clipped by 4 bases and J by 5 bases, with 22 bases between them. The CDR3 covers 18 residues. Here the CDR3 DNA reads TGTGCCACCAGTGACCTTGCCAGCGCAAGGGGTGCGACCGGGGAGCTGTTTTTT. Its protein product is CATSDLASARGATGELFF.

The chain employs TRBV28 and TRBJ1-6, with D possibly being TRBD1 (5 bases). CDR1 is MDHEN and CDR2 is SYDVKM in the germline V gene. The length of the CDR3 is 14 residues. The V gene lost 3 bases and the J gene lost 5 bases, with 8 bases spanning the gap. For the CDR3, the DNA is TGTGCCAGCAGTTTGGGGCAGAATAATTCACCCCTCCACTTT. This translates into CASSLGQNNSPLHF.